Only a few counts were recorded for the clone carrying this T cell receptor beta chain. The antigen is not known. After removal of 8 bases from V and 6 bases from J, the junction contained 7 bases not matched to a gene. The CDR3 contains 13 residues. Germline lookup yields CDR1 SGHVS and CDR2 FNYEAQ. The data derive from a study of regulatory T cells in long-lasting Graves disease. Study-level findings and limits: Analyses excluded thyroid tissue, covering peripheral blood alone.

The time point is: newly diagnosed GD, antithyroid drugs for less than 3 months. TCR sequences were obtained from RNA taken from PBMCs. Arm-PCR with iRepertoire HTBI primers amplified the CDR3 regions for these TCR beta libraries. Via MiXCR, TCRdb re-called the multiplex PCR reads, giving one row per CDR3 protein. Here the sample spans fewer than 500,000 distinct CDR3 sequences, under 20% being singletons. These records were also assigned to another study, of T cells in Graves' hyperthyroidism and ophthalmopathy.

The TCR comes from a man aged 35-49 years with Graves disease. The J gene is TRBJ2-7, the V gene TRBV7-6, with 10 nucleotides matching TRBD1. This specimen was peripheral blood mononuclear cells (PBMCs), taken at new diagnosis, from a patient treated with antithyroid drugs. For the CDR3, the DNA is TGTGCCAGCGGGACAGGGGTGAAGGCCGAGCAGTACTTC. Translated, it gives CASGTGVKAEQYF.